This T cell receptor beta chain was retrieved from a study of blood T cell repertoires in COVID-19. The wider study: There were acute and convalescent COVID-19 samples, and they came from the United States, Italy and Spain. Nucleic acid was either cDNA or gDNA, and it came from T cells, B-cell-depleted T cells, or PBMCs.

This clone was counted a few times. In the original processing: Nucleated cell counts were estimated from reference gene primer amplification. The repertoire was sequenced with immunoSEQ multiplex PCR; TCRdb's copy has only in-frame clones and lacks some. V, J and clone size are taken as reported in that table, and D and trimming were inferred from the DNA itself. The data show roughly 69,000 clones, around 73% seen once. Recruited during active infection, patients (from Seattle) were subsequently followed longitudinally. The V gene's germline CDR1 is KGHSH and CDR2 LQKENI. The CDR3 is made up of 16 amino acids. Trimming took off 3 bases at V and 8 bases at J, with 19 bases between the two ends.

Source material: peripheral blood. The origin of this receptor is a man in his fifties or sixties with COVID-19, enrolled during active disease. The rearrangement joins TRBV18 to TRBJ1-4; D remains ambiguous. The CDR3 nucleotides are TGTGCCAGCTCACCTCCCGCAGCCCGCCGGAGGGAAAAACTGTTTTTT. Translating gives CASSPPAARRREKLFF.